Only one count was recorded for the clone carrying this TCR beta chain. Its specificity is unknown. These data belong to a study of PD-1 blockade in classical Hodgkin lymphoma. Whole-study findings and limits: Patients newly diagnosed and complete responders had comparable baseline diversity. Exclusion removed patients who began nivolumab under 1 year after ASCT. Only CD4+ TCR diversity, not CD8+, had risen significantly by C4D1.

Generated by immunoSEQ multiplex PCR, the TCRdb table keeps only in-frame clones and is missing some. The profile shows roughly 64,000 clones, under 95% of them singletons. Specified time point: cycle 4 day 1 (C4D1), after more than 5 weeks of nivolumab. There was relapse after autologous stem cell transplantation in every patient, and there was variation in brentuximab vedotin exposure. Here the sequenced sample was peripheral blood mononuclear cells (PBMCs), taken before the fourth cycle of nivolumab. The TCR sequence derives from a human donor with classical Hodgkin lymphoma.

In DNA form, the CDR3 reads TGTGCCAGCAGCTTAATGTCTGGCCAGCCCCAGCATTTT. Protein sequence: CASSLMSGQPQHF. The chain employs TRBV7-9 and TRBJ1-5; no reliable D call. The CDR3 totals 13 residues. CDR1 SEHNR and CDR2 FQNEAQ come from the germline V gene (reference sequence). Deletions cut 2 bases from V and 7 bases from J, with 9 bases between.